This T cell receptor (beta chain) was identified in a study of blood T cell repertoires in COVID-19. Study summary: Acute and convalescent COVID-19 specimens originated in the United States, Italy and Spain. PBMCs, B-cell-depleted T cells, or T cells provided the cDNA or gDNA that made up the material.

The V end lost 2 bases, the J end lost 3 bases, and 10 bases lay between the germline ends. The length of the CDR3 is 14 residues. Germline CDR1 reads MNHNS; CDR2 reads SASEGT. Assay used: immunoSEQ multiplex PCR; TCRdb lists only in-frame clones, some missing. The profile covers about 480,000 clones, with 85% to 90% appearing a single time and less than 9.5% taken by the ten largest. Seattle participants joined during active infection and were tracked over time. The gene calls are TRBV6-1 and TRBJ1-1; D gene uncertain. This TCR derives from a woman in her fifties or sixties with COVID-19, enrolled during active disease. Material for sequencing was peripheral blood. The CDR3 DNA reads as TGTGCCAGCAGTGAAAAGACTAGATACACTGAAGCTTTCTTT. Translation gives CASSEKTRYTEAFF.